This TCR beta chain was identified in a study of response to subunit inactivated influenza vaccine. Notes on the study in general: Seasonal influenza vaccination, on each occasion, was suggested by the authors to recruit few new T cells.

TCRdb re-called the RT-PCR reads through MiXCR, storing one row per CDR3 protein. The sample has about 500,000 distinct CDR3 sequences; approximately 15% are singletons. This clonotype was seen many times. The antigen is unknown. The origin of this receptor is a man between 50 and 75 years old who received an inactivated influenza vaccine. Material: CD4+ T cells sorted from PBMCs, obtained 23 months after vaccination.

CDR3 protein: CSARDSRTHGDGGEQYF. In nucleotides, the CDR3 is TGCAGTGCTAGAGATTCTCGCACCCACGGGGATGGAGGCGAGCAGTACTTC. The genes are TRBV20-1 and TRBJ2-7; D is possibly TRBD2 (5 bases). Trimming shortened V by 0 bases and J by 6 bases, and 24 bases separated the two germline ends. The CDR3 has 17 amino acids. Germline V gene data show CDR1 as DFQATT and CDR2 as SNEGSKA (reference sequence).